This T cell receptor beta chain was documented in a study of T cells in Graves' hyperthyroidism and ophthalmopathy. From RNA transcripts, TCR beta CDR3 regions were amplified. A first-round RT-PCR of the TCR CDR3 used the HTBI primer set. From the multiplex PCR reads, TCRdb called clonotypes with MiXCR, one entry per CDR3 protein. The data hold 300,000 to 400,000 distinct CDR3 sequences, with around 20% observed a single time. This clonotype appeared many times. The CDR3 consists of 13 residues. The V end lost 6 bases, the J end lost 5 bases, and 11 bases lay between the germline ends. CDR1 is MDHEN, CDR2 SYDVKM, per germline. Graves' hyperthyroidism was deemed stable absent ophthalmopathy progression within 18 months. Uncontrolled infection, other autoimmune disease, pregnancy or lactation barred patients from enrollment.

This clonotype was obtained from a woman aged 45-65 years with Graves' hyperthyroidism. The specimen was blood. This chain joins TRBV28 and TRBJ1-5; no firm D call. The CDR3 loop reads CASSRWNDQPQHF. CDR3 bases: TGTGCCAGCAGCCGGTGGAACGATCAGCCCCAGCATTTT. Together with reference TRBV28 and TRBJ1-5, the CDR3 gives the full variable domain: DVKVTQSSRYLVKRTGEKVFLECVQDMDHENMFWYRQDPGLGLRLIYFSYDVKMKEKGDIPEGYSVSREKKERFSLILESASTNQTSMYLCASSRWNDQPQHFGDGTRLSIL.